This entry lists 13 T cell receptor beta chains sequenced from one sample in a study of neoadjuvant nivolumab and ipilimumab in lung cancer. The repertoire was sequenced with immunoSEQ multiplex PCR; TCRdb's copy has only in-frame clones and lacks some. Of fewer than 20,000 clones in the sample, about 90% are singletons; the top ten hold approximately 2%. The starting material was peripheral blood, obtained before neoadjuvant nivolumab, alone or with ipilimumab. These receptors all stem from an adult with non-small cell lung cancer.

This chain uses TRBV30 with TRBJ1-1; 7 bases fit TRBD1. The J segment lost 4 bases and the V segment lost 5 bases, leaving 7 bases of the junction unmatched. The CDR3 extends over 13 amino acids. Germline V gene lookup returns CDR1 GTSNPN and CDR2 SVGIG (reference sequence). Here the CDR3 reads CAWALNRGTEAFF. The CDR3, as DNA: TGTGCCTGGGCGCTAAACAGGGGCACTGAAGCTTTCTTT.

As DNA, the CDR3 is TGTGCCTGGAGTAGGGCAGCTAAAAACATTCAGTACTTC. Its translation: CAWSRAAKNIQYF. The J gene is TRBJ2-4, the V gene TRBV30; D gene uncertain. Germline assignment: CDR1 GTSNPN and CDR2 SVGIG (reference sequence). The CDR3 consists of 13 residues. V was pared by 2 bases and J by 4 bases, with 9 bases between.

A word on this clone: A read error may produce the germline difference seen at one junction end. The chain carries TRBV5-3 and TRBJ2-7, with D tentatively TRBD2 (6 bases). TRBV5-3 is an ORF, and what it does is uncertain. The CDR3 length is 14 residues. The CDR3 DNA reads TGTGCCAGAAGCCGCTCCGGGACTTCCTTCGAGCAGTACTTC. Translation: CARSRSGTSFEQYF.

The chain uses TRBV5-1 and TRBJ2-7, with D tentatively TRBD1 (6 bases). The CDR3 sequence is 13 residues long. V lost 3 bases and J lost 6, with 13 bases in between. The V gene's germline CDR1 is SGHRS and CDR2 YFSETQ. DNA of the CDR3: TGCGCCAGCAGCTCACAGGGCCCCCTCGAGCAGTACTTC. Translation gives CASSSQGPLEQYF.

This chain connects TRBV30 to TRBJ2-7; the D gene is possibly TRBD1 (5 bases). Trimming took off 3 bases at V and 3 bases at J, with 15 bases between the two ends. Germline CDR1 and CDR2: GTSNPN and SVGIG (reference sequence). This CDR3 has 14 residues. CDR3 DNA: TGTGCCTGGAGCCAGCCAGGGCTAAGCTACGAGCAGTACTTC. It encodes CAWSQPGLSYEQYF.

The chain joins TRBV30 to TRBJ2-5, with D perhaps matching TRBD2 (5 bases). The CDR3 length is 11 residues. Germline loops: CDR1 GTSNPN, CDR2 SVGIG (reference sequence). The V end lost 6 bases, the J end lost 5 bases, and 10 bases lay between the germline ends. For the CDR3, the DNA is TGTGCCTGCGTTCGCGGGGAGACCCAGTACTTC. It codes for CACVRGETQYF. Using reference TRBV30 and TRBJ2-5 for the parts outside the CDR3, the full variable domain is SQTIHQWPATLVQPVGSPLSLECTVEGTSNPNLYWYRQAAGRGLQLLFYSVGIGQISSEVPQNLSASRPQDRQFILSSKKLLLSDSGFYLCACVRGETQYFGPGTRLLVL.

J is TRBJ1-1 and V is TRBV7-2; D perhaps matches TRBD1 (5 bases). Germline V CDR1 and CDR2: SGHTA, FQGNSA. Between the trimmed V and J ends, which lost 1 base and 8 bases, there was a span of 20 bases. The CDR3 has 16 amino acids. This chain's CDR3 is CASSLGGWTTLSEAFF. The CDR3 bases are TGTGCCAGCAGCTTAGGGGGGTGGACAACCTTGTCGGAAGCTTTCTTT.

The J gene is TRBJ2-7, the V gene TRBV5-1; TRBD1 agrees at 9 bases. This CDR3 spans 14 amino acids. The germline gives CDR1 SGHRS, CDR2 YFSETQ. After removal of 3 bases from V and 7 bases from J, the junction contained 8 bases not matched to a gene. The chain's CDR3 is CASSSGTGLREQYF. Written as DNA, the CDR3 is TGCGCCAGCAGCTCCGGGACAGGGCTCCGGGAGCAGTACTTC.

This clone was detected only once. The rearrangement joins TRBV12-2 to TRBJ2-3. TRBV12-2 is reported as a pseudogene. This CDR3 is built from 18 residues. The CDR3 loop is CASRLAEPLGEPTDTQYF. The CDR3 DNA follows: TGTGCAAGTCGCTTAGCGGAACCCTTAGGGGAGCCTACAGATACGCAGTATTTT.

This CDR3 is CASSSLEGGYGETQYF. The CDR3 DNA follows: TGCGCCAGCAGCTCTCTCGAGGGAGGTTATGGAGAGACCCAGTACTTC. This sequence joins TRBV5-1 and TRBJ2-5; D is possibly TRBD2 (6 bases). CDR3 length equals 16 residues. Germline V gene lookup returns CDR1 SGHRS and CDR2 YFSETQ. V was shortened by 3 bases and J by 4 bases, with 19 bases between the two germline ends.

The chain carries TRBV21-1 and TRBJ2-3. TRBV21-1 is a recognized pseudogene. CDR3 length: 15 amino acids. The DNA for the CDR3 is TGTGCCAGCAGCAAGGACGAGGACGAAGGAGATACGCAGTATTTT. Its protein is CASSKDEDEGDTQYF.

This chain links TRBV6-1 with TRBJ1-5; 7 nucleotides line up with TRBD1. V lost 4 bases to trimming and J lost 1 base; unmatched junction nucleotides: 4. The CDR3 sequence is 15 residues long. CDR1 and CDR2 from the germline V gene are MNHNS and SASEGT. The CDR3 nucleotides read TGTGCCAGCAGTGCGGGACAGTTGAGCAATCAGCCCCAGCATTTT. This encodes CASSAGQLSNQPQHF.

This clone was picked up one time. The genes are TRBV7-9 and TRBJ2-5, with 10 bases matching TRBD1. J was trimmed by 7 bases and V by 3 bases; bases with no gene match: 5. The CDR3 is made up of 14 amino acids. Germline values: CDR1 SEHNR, CDR2 FQNEAQ (reference sequence). CDR3 in amino acids: CASSLGQGLGTQYF. CDR3 in DNA: TGTGCCAGCAGCTTGGGACAGGGGCTGGGGACCCAGTACTTC.